This T cell receptor (beta chain) was profiled in a study of cytomegalovirus exposure and HLA in healthy donors. Study outcomes and limitations: Listed as cytomegalovirus-associated were over 150 TCR beta chains. Subsequent analysis showed first-cohort TCR clusters tending to co-occur in about 110 validation repertoires.

Note on this clone: As yet, its antigen is unknown.

From the 120-subject validation cohort, which was separate from the roughly 670-subject first cohort, the donors were drawn. The germline V and J ends were trimmed by 4 bases and 4 bases, with 11 bases remaining between them. The CDR3 contains 13 residues. In germline, CDR1 is MGHRA, CDR2 YSYEKL. Clones were read by immunoSEQ multiplex PCR, and TCRdb kept only the in-frame ones, dropping some. Of some 46,000 clones in the sample, 92% were seen once. The specimen sequenced was PBMCs. This clonotype was sampled from a man between 18 and 35 years old in good health and CMV-seronegative. The chain links TRBV4-1 to TRBJ2-7, with D perhaps TRBD2 (6 bases). The CDR3 DNA reads TGCGCCAGCAGCCTCCACGGGGGTTACGAGCAGTACTTC. The encoded protein is CASSLHGGYEQYF.